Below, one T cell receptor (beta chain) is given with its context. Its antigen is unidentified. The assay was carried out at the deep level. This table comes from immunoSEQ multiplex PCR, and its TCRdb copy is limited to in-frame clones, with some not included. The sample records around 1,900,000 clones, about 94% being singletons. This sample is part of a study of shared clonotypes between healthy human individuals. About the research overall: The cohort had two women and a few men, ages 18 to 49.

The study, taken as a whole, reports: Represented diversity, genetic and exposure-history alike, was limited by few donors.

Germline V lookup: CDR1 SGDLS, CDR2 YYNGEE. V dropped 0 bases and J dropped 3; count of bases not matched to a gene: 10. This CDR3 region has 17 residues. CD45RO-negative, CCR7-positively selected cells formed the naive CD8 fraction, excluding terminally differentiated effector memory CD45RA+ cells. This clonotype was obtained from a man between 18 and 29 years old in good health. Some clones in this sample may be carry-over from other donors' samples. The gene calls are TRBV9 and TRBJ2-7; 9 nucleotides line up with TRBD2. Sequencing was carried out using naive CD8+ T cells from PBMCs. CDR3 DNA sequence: TGTGCCAGCAGCGTAGAAGCTAGGACTAGCGTGGGCTACGAGCAGTACTTC. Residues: CASSVEARTSVGYEQYF.